This TCR beta chain was sequenced in a study of blood T cell repertoires in COVID-19. With 4 bases removed from V and 1 base from J, the gap between germline ends came to 9 bases. There are 15 residues in the CDR3. The germline gives CDR1 SGHDT, CDR2 YYEEEE. Profiled with immunoSEQ multiplex PCR; TCRdb holds only in-frame clones, not every one. The top ten hold about 7.2% of the sample, which has about 210,000 clones, roughly 80% seen once. The rearrangement uses TRBV5-6 and TRBJ1-6; TRBD1 might be the D (5 bases). The sample consisted of peripheral blood. The receptor comes from a man in his sixties with acute or convalescent COVID-19. In DNA form, the CDR3 reads TGTGCCAGCAGCCGCGACAGATCCTATAATTCACCCCTCCACTTT. This sequence encodes CASSRDRSYNSPLHF.